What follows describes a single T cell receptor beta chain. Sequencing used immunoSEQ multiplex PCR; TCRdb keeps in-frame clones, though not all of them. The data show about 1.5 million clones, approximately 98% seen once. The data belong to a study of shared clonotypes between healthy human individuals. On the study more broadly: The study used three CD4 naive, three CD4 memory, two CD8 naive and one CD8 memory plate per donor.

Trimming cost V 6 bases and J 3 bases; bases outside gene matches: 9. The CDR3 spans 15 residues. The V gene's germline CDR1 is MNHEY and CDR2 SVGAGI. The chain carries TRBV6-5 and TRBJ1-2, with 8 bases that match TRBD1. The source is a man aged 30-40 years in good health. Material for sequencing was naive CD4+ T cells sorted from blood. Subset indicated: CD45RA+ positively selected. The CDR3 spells CASSHGTGGYYGYTF. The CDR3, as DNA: TGTGCCAGCAGCCACGGGACAGGAGGCTACTATGGCTACACCTTC.